This TCR beta chain was profiled in a study of T cell clones after liver transplantation. Overall study context: Until 12-24 months post-transplant, subjects got standard immunosuppression and no induction. Tolerance: complete withdrawal held at least one year, liver enzymes staying within twice normal.

Produced via immunoSEQ multiplex PCR; TCRdb's table is partial and in-frame only. The table shows more than 70,000 clones, with around four fifths occurring only once. V lost 3 bases to trimming and J lost 4 bases; unmatched junction nucleotides: 8. The CDR3 has 15 amino acids. CDR1 and CDR2 (germline): SGHTA, FQGTGA. CD3+CD4+ and CD3+CD8+ cells were FACS-sorted from thawed unstimulated PBMCs. The sample consisted of CD4+ T cells from blood, taken at the 22-month timepoint. This clonotype was obtained from a human patient who received a liver transplant. T cells may partly derive from the graft donor. The chain recombines TRBV7-3 with TRBJ2-7; 8 bases fit TRBD2. The CDR3 sequence is CASSFSGDPRYEQYF. For the CDR3, the DNA is TGTGCCAGCAGCTTTAGCGGGGACCCTCGGTACGAGCAGTACTTC.